These 7 T cell receptor beta chains were sequenced from one sample in a study of T cells after yellow fever vaccination. TCRdb independently ran MiXCR on the 5' RACE reads; one entry per CDR3 protein. The profile shows 250,000 to 400,000 distinct CDR3 sequences, 4.1% of them singletons. The sample here was PBMCs, taken 5 days after the yellow fever booster vaccination. The receptors come from a man aged 18 to 29 who received the YFV17D yellow fever vaccine.

This chain uses TRBV20-1 with TRBJ1-2, with a tentative D call TRBD1 (5 bases). Germline V gene sequence: CDR1 DFQATT, CDR2 SNEGSKA (reference sequence). Trimming shortened V by 2 bases and J by 3 bases, and 13 bases separated the two germline ends. The CDR3 is 14 amino acids. The CDR3 region is CSARRGVGDYGYTF. CDR3 DNA sequence: TGCAGTGCTAGACGGGGAGTGGGGGACTATGGCTACACCTTC.

J is TRBJ1-1 and V is TRBV25-1; D perhaps matches TRBD1 (6 bases). The CDR3 is 12 residues long. V was cut by 4 bases and J by 7 bases, with 10 bases left in between. CDR1 MGHDK and CDR2 SYGVNS come from the germline V gene. Here the CDR3 reads CASSVGTLEAFF. In nucleotides, the CDR3 is TGTGCCAGCAGTGTTGGGACACTTGAAGCTTTCTTT.

The chain is built from TRBV2 and TRBJ2-1; perhaps TRBD2 as D (6 bases). This CDR3 has 14 residues. CDR1 SNHLY and CDR2 FYNNEI come from the germline V gene. V shed 9 bases and J shed 0 bases, with 12 bases lying between them. Written as DNA, the CDR3 is TGTGCCAGATCGGGACTGAGCTCCTACAATGAGCAGTTCTTC. Amino acids: CARSGLSSYNEQFF.

The table lists this clonotype with many counts. This sequence joins TRBV28 and TRBJ2-7; possibly TRBD1 or TRBD2 for D (5 bases each). V lost 5 bases and J 2 bases, leaving 13 bases between the germline ends. The CDR3 loop spans 14 amino acids. CDR1 is MDHEN and CDR2 is SYDVKM in the germline V gene. This chain's CDR3 is CASSHRDATYEQYV. The CDR3 DNA reads TGTGCCAGCAGTCACCGGGACGCCACCTACGAGCAGTACGTC.

This clonotype was detected ten times or more. The V gene is TRBV4-1, the J gene TRBJ2-7; 10 bases map to TRBD1. V lost 0 bases to trimming and J lost 5 bases; unmatched junction nucleotides: 7. The length of the CDR3 is 16 residues. CDR1 is MGHRA and CDR2 is YSYEKL in the germline V gene. For the CDR3, the DNA is TGCGCCAGCAGCCAAGATTCTCGGGACAGGGGCGACGAGCAGTACTTC. Translating gives CASSQDSRDRGDEQYF.

This rearrangement joins TRBV14 to TRBJ2-3, with D maybe TRBD2 (6 bases). Trimming took off 3 bases at V and 2 bases at J, with 24 bases between the two ends. Germline-derived CDR1 and CDR2 are SGHDN and FVKESK. This CDR3 spans 19 amino acids. CDR3 sequence reads: CASSQGSGPISHYTDTQYF. The CDR3 DNA reads as TGTGCCAGCAGCCAGGGTAGCGGTCCAATCTCCCACTACACAGATACGCAGTATTTT.

This chain joins TRBV6-6 and TRBJ1-1; unclear D gene. There are 10 residues in the CDR3. Germline V gene sequence: CDR1 MNHNY, CDR2 SVGAGI (reference sequence). V shed 6 bases and J shed 7 bases, with 6 bases lying between them. The CDR3 here is CASRVGEAFF. CDR3 coding DNA: TGTGCCAGCAGAGTAGGTGAAGCTTTCTTT.